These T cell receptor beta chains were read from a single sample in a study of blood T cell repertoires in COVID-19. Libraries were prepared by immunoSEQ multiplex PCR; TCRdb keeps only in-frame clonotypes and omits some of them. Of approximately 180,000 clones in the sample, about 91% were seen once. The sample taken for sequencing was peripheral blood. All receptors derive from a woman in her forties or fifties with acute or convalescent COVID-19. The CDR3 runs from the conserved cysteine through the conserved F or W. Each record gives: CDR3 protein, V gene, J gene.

CASSFNEQYF,TRBV11-2,TRBJ2-7
CASSLLGGYGETQYF,TRBV6-5,TRBJ2-5
CATSDWAGIGYTF,TRBV24-1,TRBJ1-2
CASSQEGDEQFF,TRBV18,TRBJ2-1
CASSIGWDTDLRTDTQYF,TRBV19,TRBJ2-3
CASNDRSNSNQPQHF,TRBV19,TRBJ1-5
CASSITPGTHGYTF,TRBV19,TRBJ1-2
CASSQEIARQGNTGELFF,TRBV4-3,TRBJ2-2
CASSPQEIAFF,TRBV23-1,TRBJ1-1
CASSLKTGGASGTDTQYF,TRBV11-2,TRBJ2-3
CASRTVQGESGYEQYF,TRBV6-4,TRBJ2-7
CASSENEPHGYTF,TRBV2,TRBJ1-2
CAITPTGGDGYTF,TRBV10-3,TRBJ1-2
CASSQDRGTTGILTYEQYF,TRBV4-1,TRBJ2-7
CASSGAGAGNEKLFF,TRBV9,TRBJ1-4
CASSPRQISTYGYTF,TRBV27,TRBJ1-2
CASRLAGTYEQYF,TRBV5-6,TRBJ2-7
CASSLGTGSSTDTQYF,TRBV11-3,TRBJ2-3
CASSYTSGGTYEQYF,TRBV5-1,TRBJ2-7
CASSPGGGPYNEQFF,TRBV18,TRBJ2-1
CASSEQAGAYNEQFF,TRBV6-1,TRBJ2-1
CASSYYRQGDIRNQPQHF,TRBV6-2/TRBV6-3,TRBJ1-5
CASSRTGTYIYNEQFF,TRBV4-1,TRBJ2-1
CASSLGGTSLYGYTF,TRBV5-1,TRBJ1-2
CASSNRAGNTIYF,TRBV19,TRBJ1-3
CATSREGSSYEQYF,TRBV15,TRBJ2-7
CASSLGGPSGANVLTF,TRBV19,TRBJ2-6
CASSKGQGRNSPLHF,TRBV5-4,TRBJ1-6
CASSLTERHIATEAFF,TRBV5-1,TRBJ1-1
CASSYRTGYEQYF,TRBV6-2/TRBV6-3,TRBJ2-7
CARSPGTGVITNEQYF,TRBV5-3,TRBJ2-7
CASRSRQGAEAFF,TRBV19,TRBJ1-1
CASSYSRGRSYGYTF,TRBV6-2/TRBV6-3,TRBJ1-2
CASSYTRAGGLAGLDEQYF,TRBV6-2/TRBV6-3,TRBJ2-7
CASSFRDRGNQPQHF,TRBV6-6,TRBJ1-5
CASSWDRVTGELFF,TRBV19,TRBJ2-2
CASSVRTGGDGKLFF,TRBV7-9,TRBJ1-4
CASSQVTGPSNEQFF,TRBV3-1/TRBV3-2,TRBJ2-1
CASSLEGGTQYF,TRBV7-2,TRBJ2-3
CASSQGRERRFF,TRBV4-1,TRBJ1-1
CASSQDLAGGPDTQYF,TRBV4-3,TRBJ2-3
CASSLRTGRTSTNEKLFF,TRBV11-2,TRBJ1-4
CASKDWRASQETQYF,TRBV19,TRBJ2-5
CASSRPGLAGDTQYF,TRBV7-2,TRBJ2-3